The 6 T cell receptor beta chains below all came from one sample that was sequenced in a study of cytomegalovirus exposure and HLA in healthy donors (dated 2017 in TCRdb). Preparation of the library involved the immunoSEQ multiplex PCR assay. For the multiplex PCR, a mixture combining 60 forward primers for TCR Vbeta segments and 13 reverse primers for TCR Jbeta segments was used. What TCRdb holds here is the immuneACCESS table cut down to in-frame rearrangements. Part of the clones is not present; checked against another copy, under half of the missing clones reflect an unresolved V gene, and the others are unexplained. For this sample the table gives roughly 100,000 clones, of which about 79% were detected only once. The top ten clonotypes cover approximately 3.9% of the sample. The sample taken for sequencing was PBMCs. These receptors were taken from a man between 50 and 59 years old in good health and CMV-seronegative.

The CDR3 coding sequence is TGTGCCAGCGGAGGGACAGCCCTAGCCAAAAACATTCAGTACTTC. Amino acid sequence: CASGGTALAKNIQYF. The chain recombines TRBV28 with TRBJ2-4; D possibly corresponds to TRBD1 (7 bases). V was clipped by 8 bases and J by 0 bases, with 14 bases between them. Germline CDR1 MDHEN, CDR2 SYDVKM. The CDR3 length is 15 residues.

This clone was seen more than once but under ten times. The rearrangement links TRBV15 to TRBJ1-1; TRBD1 might be the D (5 bases). The CDR3 covers 16 residues. The germline V gene encodes CDR1 LNHNV and CDR2 YYDKDF (reference sequence). V lost 1 base and J 1 base, leaving 13 bases between the germline ends. For the CDR3, the DNA is TGTGCCACCAGCAGAGGTCTCACAGGTCGGAACACTGAAGCTTTCTTT. This codes for CATSRGLTGRNTEAFF.

This rearrangement joins TRBV10-3 to TRBJ1-1, with TRBD1 matching over 9 bases. There are 17 residues in the CDR3. Germline values: CDR1 ENHRY, CDR2 SYGVKD. V lost 0 bases to trimming and J lost 5 bases; unmatched junction nucleotides: 10. The CDR3 DNA follows: TGTGCCATCAGTGAGTCAGGAAAGGGACAGGGAAGAACTGAAGCTTTCTTT. Translation gives CAISESGKGQGRTEAFF.

This chain uses TRBV13 with TRBJ2-3, with D perhaps TRBD2 (6 bases). Germline CDR1 PRHDT, CDR2 FYEKMQ (reference sequence). The V end lost 7 bases, the J end lost 1 base, and 18 bases lay between the germline ends. The length of the CDR3 is 16 residues. CDR3 in amino acids: CASTPPAGFGTDTQYF. Written as DNA, the CDR3 is TGTGCCAGCACCCCCCCTGCGGGGTTCGGCACAGATACGCAGTATTTT.

The chain has TRBV5-1 and TRBJ2-1, with D possibly being TRBD2 (6 bases). The V gene lost 4 bases and the J gene lost 0 bases, with 14 bases spanning the gap. The germline gives CDR1 SGHRS, CDR2 YFSETQ. CDR3 length: 16 amino acids. The CDR3 sequence is CASSLVAEVSYNEQFF. The CDR3 DNA is TGCGCCAGCAGCCTAGTAGCGGAAGTCTCCTACAATGAGCAGTTCTTC.

The rearrangement joins TRBV7-2 to TRBJ2-5; D uncertain. Germline CDR1 SGHTA, CDR2 FQGNSA. The CDR3 spans 15 residues. Trimming stripped 7 bases from V and 4 bases from J, with 19 bases between. This CDR3 reads CASTPGPAVGETQYF. Here the CDR3 DNA reads TGTGCCAGCACGCCCGGCCCCGCGGTTGGAGAGACCCAGTACTTC.